This T cell receptor beta chain came from a study of blood T cell repertoires in COVID-19. The overall study: From the United States, Italy and Spain came samples of acute and convalescent COVID-19. T cells, B-cell-depleted T cells, or PBMCs supplied cDNA or gDNA.

Data came from immunoSEQ multiplex PCR; TCRdb stores just in-frame clones and leaves some out. The sample lists about 280,000 clones; 88% were seen once. The CDR3 is 14 residues long. Germline values: CDR1 SGHRS, CDR2 YFSETQ. The ends lost 4 bases at V and 2 bases at J; junction bases unmatched: 1. The chain links TRBV5-1 to TRBJ2-2; TRBD1 matches at 8 bases. This clonotype originated in a man aged 18 to 29 with active or convalescent COVID-19. The sample taken for sequencing was peripheral blood. The CDR3 protein is CASSGTGNTGELFF. CDR3 coding DNA: TGCGCCAGCAGCGGGACAGGAAACACCGGGGAGCTGTTTTTT.